One sample yielded the 14 T cell receptor beta chains listed below, sequenced in a study of vaccination and CD4 T cells after COVID-19. The antigens for these receptors are not known. Described treatment: roughly 10-day PBMC culture with coronavirus spike peptide pools or control peptides (ViraFEST assay). Cultured CD4+ T cell DNA was sequenced using the Oncomine TCR Beta short-read assay. TCRdb reanalysed the PCR reads using MiXCR and keeps one entry per CDR3 protein. The sample has just over 15,000 distinct CDR3 sequences; 65% to 80% are singletons. The material sequenced was CD4+ T cells from blood, cultured in vitro. The receptor set was obtained from a human donor who had recovered from COVID-19.

The chain uses TRBV10-2 and TRBJ2-7, with 7 bases that match TRBD2. Per germline, CDR1 WSHSY and CDR2 SAAADI. The CDR3 covers 14 residues. After removal of 6 bases from V and 3 bases from J, the junction contained 8 bases not matched to a gene. CDR3 in amino acids: CASSRVERGYEQYF. In DNA form, the CDR3 reads TGCGCCAGCAGCCGCGTGGAGCGGGGCTACGAGCAGTACTTC.

This chain's CDR3 is CASSDGLAGAESDTQYF. In DNA, the CDR3 is TGTGCCAGCAGTGACGGGCTAGCGGGAGCTGAATCAGATACGCAGTATTTT. V and J are TRBV6-4 and TRBJ2-3, with TRBD2 matching 10 bases. The germline V gene encodes CDR1 MRHNA and CDR2 SNTAGT. Trimming cost V 2 bases and J 4 bases; bases outside gene matches: 9. There are 17 residues in the CDR3.

This clonotype has a handful of counts. J is TRBJ2-5 and V is TRBV19, with 9 positions matching TRBD1. The CDR3 extends over 13 amino acids. CDR1 and CDR2 (germline): LNHDA, SQIVND (reference sequence). Losses at the gene ends were 11 bases for V and 5 bases for J; bases not matched to a gene: 9. Here the CDR3 reads CAAQQGAGETQYF. The CDR3 nucleotides read TGTGCCGCCCAACAGGGGGCGGGTGAGACCCAGTACTTC.

The rearrangement uses TRBV6-1 and TRBJ1-3, with D possibly matching TRBD1 (5 bases). Germline CDR1 and CDR2: MNHNS and SASEGT. V lost 2 bases and J lost 4, with 6 bases in between. CDR3 length equals 13 residues. The CDR3 loop reads CASSERTGNTIYF. In DNA form, the CDR3 reads TGTGCCAGCAGTGAACGGACAGGAAACACCATATATTTT.

This chain links TRBV10-2 with TRBJ2-7; TRBD2 aligns across 7 bases. Per the germline V gene, CDR1 is WSHSY and CDR2 is SAAADI. Trimming took 7 bases from V and 7 from J; bases not matched to a gene: 13. The CDR3 is made up of 14 amino acids. The CDR3 DNA reads TGCGCCAGCAAAACCGGCGGGAGCCCTATGGAGCAGTACTTC. Translated: CASKTGGSPMEQYF.

The gene calls are TRBV19 and TRBJ2-5; 8 nucleotides line up with TRBD2. This CDR3 is 14 amino acids long. The V segment lost 3 bases and the J segment 5 bases; nucleotides outside the gene matches: 5. Germline lookup yields CDR1 LNHDA and CDR2 SQIVND (reference sequence). The CDR3 reads CASSISGRTETQYF. Written as DNA, the CDR3 is TGTGCCAGTAGTATCAGCGGGAGAACGGAGACCCAGTACTTC.

V and J are TRBV6-2 or TRBV6-3 and TRBJ1-1; 7 nucleotides align to TRBD1. Germline CDR1 is MNHEY and CDR2 is SVGEGT. Trimming took 2 bases from V and 6 from J; bases not matched to a gene: 9. The CDR3 loop spans 15 amino acids. The CDR3 DNA reads as TGTGCCAGCAGTTACAAGGGGGCGAAATCGTCTGAAGCTTTCTTT. It specifies CASSYKGAKSSEAFF.

V is TRBV23-1 and J is TRBJ2-6, with D perhaps TRBD1 (6 bases). TRBV23-1 is placed among ORFs of uncertain function. The V end was cut by 2 bases, the J end by 2 bases, with 13 bases between. CDR3 length: 17 amino acids. In DNA, the CDR3 is TGCGCCAGCAGTCAACCTCAGGGGATAGCTGGGGCCAACGTCCTGACTTTC. Translated, it gives CASSQPQGIAGANVLTF.

CDR3: CATSGQGRGEAFF. The CDR3, as DNA: TGTGCCACCAGTGGGCAGGGGCGCGGTGAAGCTTTCTTT. This chain uses TRBV24-1 with TRBJ1-1, with D possibly TRBD1 on 6 matching bases. The CDR3 spans 13 residues. Germline V gene data show CDR1 as KGHDR and CDR2 as SFDVKD. V dropped 5 bases and J dropped 7 bases, with 13 bases sitting between them.

This rearrangement joins TRBV6-1 to TRBJ1-5, with a weak D call TRBD1 (5 bases). This CDR3 is built from 18 residues. V dropped 6 bases and J dropped 7 bases, with 28 bases sitting between them. Germline assignment: CDR1 MNHNS and CDR2 SASEGT. For the CDR3, the DNA is TGTGCCAGCAGCCACTACCCCCAAGGGACTAGCATCCCGCAGCCCCAGCATTTT. This translates into CASSHYPQGTSIPQPQHF.

This clonotype was recorded only once. The genes are TRBV6-5 and TRBJ2-7; 8 nucleotides align to TRBD2. Trimming took 0 bases from V and 2 from J; bases not matched to a gene: 3. The germline gives CDR1 MNHEY, CDR2 SVGAGI. The CDR3 has 15 amino acids. The CDR3 reads CASSYSAGGAYEQYF. The CDR3 DNA follows: TGTGCCAGCAGTTACTCCGCCGGGGGGGCCTACGAGCAGTACTTC.

The V call is TRBV19, the J call TRBJ2-1; D remains ambiguous. Trimming stripped 0 bases from V and 14 bases from J, with 11 bases between. This CDR3 comprises 12 residues. Germline CDR1 and CDR2: LNHDA and SQIVND (reference sequence). Written as DNA, the CDR3 is TGTGCCAGTAGTATAGACCCACCTACGGAGTTCTTC. As protein: CASSIDPPTEFF. Full variable domain (remainder filled in from reference TRBV19 and TRBJ2-1): DGGITQSPKYLFRKEGQNVTLSCEQNLNHDAMYWYRQDPGQGLRLIYYSQIVNDFQKGDIAEGYSVSREKKESFPLTVTSAQKNPTAFYLCASSIDPPTEFFGPGTRLTVL.

This clonotype was seen only once. The gene calls are TRBV28 and TRBJ1-1; the D gene is possibly TRBD1 (5 bases). V dropped 4 bases and J dropped 4 bases, with 31 bases sitting between them. The CDR3 has 20 amino acids. Per the germline V gene, CDR1 is MDHEN and CDR2 is SYDVKM. The CDR3 reads CASSYPLGAGSILEGTEAFF. Here the CDR3 DNA reads TGTGCCAGCAGTTATCCCCTTGGGGCAGGGTCGATTCTGGAGGGCACTGAAGCTTTCTTT.

This chain links TRBV7-2 with TRBJ1-1; 10 positions agree with TRBD1. Germline CDR1 and CDR2: SGHTA and FQGNSA. The J segment lost 5 bases and the V segment lost 5 bases, leaving 11 bases of the junction unmatched. The CDR3 covers 16 residues. The CDR3 nucleotides read TGTGCCAGCAGCCCCCAATCGACAGGGGGCATAACTGAAGCTTTCTTT. It is translated as CASSPQSTGGITEAFF.